This T cell receptor (beta chain) was sequenced in a study of shared clonotypes between healthy human individuals. Repertoires were generated with immunoSEQ multiplex PCR, while TCRdb's copy carries only in-frame clones and drops some. Of some 1.1 million clones listed, roughly 77% are singletons. Of note for this clone: Within the sample, other DNA sequences also encode this same CDR3.

V was pared by 3 bases and J by 5 bases, with 2 bases of the junction left unmatched. Germline loops: CDR1 SNHLY, CDR2 FYNNEI. This CDR3 contains 14 residues. The sequencing input was memory CD4+ T cells from PBMCs. Specified subset: CD45RA-negative fraction. The TCR sequence derives from a man between 18 and 29 years old in good health. Some clones in this sample may be carry-over from other donors' samples. The rearrangement uses TRBV2 and TRBJ2-2; 8 bases line up with TRBD1. The CDR3 reads CASSDRGRTGELFF. CDR3 nucleotide sequence: TGTGCCAGCAGTGACAGGGGGCGTACCGGGGAGCTGTTTTTT.